This record covers a single TCR beta chain. The data were taken from a study of shared clonotypes between healthy human individuals. V shed 6 bases, J shed 6 bases, and the junction held 7 bases outside the gene matches. This CDR3 region has 16 residues. Germline CDR1 is MNHEY and CDR2 is SMNVEV (reference sequence). All donors were healthy HIV-negative adults lacking recent acute infections or vaccinations. Original analysis: Filtering was not the same, since immunoSEQ gave junction-only sequences without quality scores. Generated by immunoSEQ multiplex PCR, the TCRdb table keeps only in-frame clones and is missing some. For V, J and clone size, that table is used; D and trimming come from the DNA. This sample has hundreds of thousands of clones; less than 96% occur once, and the top ten carry roughly 0.06%.

This receptor was obtained from a woman aged 25-40 years in good health. Source material: naive CD4+ T cells sorted from blood. Indicated subset: CD45RA+ positively selected. J is TRBJ2-1 and V is TRBV27; 14 nucleotides agree with TRBD2. Here the CDR3 reads CASRPRGTSGGNEQFF. The DNA for the CDR3 is TGTGCCAGCAGGCCTCGGGGGACTAGCGGGGGCAATGAGCAGTTCTTC.